This T cell receptor (beta chain) is from a study of CD8+CD57+ T cells in acquired aplastic anemia. Overall study findings and caveats: There were approximately 27 CD8+ CDR3 sequences that occurred in both patients and controls. Patients and controls were not found to differ significantly in CD8+ Simpson's diversity.

Trimming cost V 1 base and J 5 bases; bases outside gene matches: 6. Germline V gene lookup returns CDR1 DFQATT and CDR2 SNEGSKA (reference sequence). CDR3 length: 14 amino acids. TCR beta VDJ combinations and CDR3 sequences were profiled from genomic DNA. TCRdb independently ran MiXCR on the reads; one entry per CDR3 protein. The top ten hold roughly 61% of the sample, which has 200,000 to 250,000 distinct CDR3 sequences, about 60% seen once. As for this clonotype: Its antigen remains unidentified.

By flow cytometry, patients selected for sequencing had shown an expansion of CD8+CD57+ cells. Each patient carried a diagnosis of severe acquired aplastic anemia. Receipt of therapy had not occurred in any patient by the time of blood sampling. The chain carries TRBV20-1 and TRBJ2-5; 8 nucleotides agree with TRBD2. The receptor was isolated from a human donor with aplastic anemia. The material sequenced was sorted CD4+, CD8+, or CD8+CD57+ T cells (not recorded which) from PBMCs. The CDR3 spells CSARGRGATETQYF. The CDR3 DNA reads as TGCAGTGCTAGAGGGCGGGGGGCGACTGAGACCCAGTACTTC.